This TCR beta chain was recorded in a study of shared clonotypes between healthy human individuals. Study-level background: The donors, two women and a few men, were aged 18 to 49. Study-level points and caveats: When naive CD4 clonotypes were compared across several donors, about 4.9% were shared.

In regard to this clone: What it binds is unknown.

Sorted-subset replicate PCRs used about 200 ng DNA, some 31,000 T cell genomes. TCRdb's copy holds only in-frame clones and misses some; the assay was immunoSEQ multiplex PCR. The data hold roughly 2.6 million clones, with more than 80% observed a single time. Germline V gives CDR1 SGHNT, CDR2 YYREEE (reference sequence). The CDR3 runs to 14 residues. The V end was cut by 0 bases, the J end by 2 bases, with 9 bases between. The rearrangement joins TRBV5-4 to TRBJ2-7; D perhaps matches TRBD1 (5 bases). The TCR comes from a man between 18 and 35 years old in good health. The sequenced sample was naive CD4+ T cells sorted from blood. As to subset: CD45RA+ positively selected. This chain's CDR3 is CASSLEDSTYEQYF. The CDR3 coding sequence is TGTGCCAGCAGCTTGGAAGACAGCACCTACGAGCAGTACTTC.